The 9 T cell receptor beta chains in this list originate from one sample, sequenced in a study of tumor T cells in aggressive B-cell lymphoma. TCRdb's copy holds only in-frame clones and misses some; the assay was immunoSEQ multiplex PCR. The table shows about 3,300 clones, with approximately 89% occurring only once. The sample taken for sequencing was tumor tissue. The receptor set was obtained from an adult with diffuse large B cell lymphoma.

The chain links TRBV27 to TRBJ2-7; 9 bases fit TRBD2. The junction had 9 bases not matched to a gene; V was cut back by 4 bases and J by 2 bases. CDR3 length: 16 amino acids. CDR1 MNHEY and CDR2 SMNVEV come from the germline V gene (reference sequence). The CDR3 spells CASSYTLGTSPYEQYF. The CDR3 nucleotides read TGTGCCAGCAGTTATACCCTCGGGACTAGCCCCTACGAGCAGTACTTC.

The chain combines TRBV30 with TRBJ2-4; D perhaps matches TRBD2 (5 bases). Germline V gene sequence: CDR1 GTSNPN, CDR2 SVGIG (reference sequence). V was pared by 8 bases and J by 0 bases, with 14 bases between. CDR3 size: 14 residues. This chain's CDR3 is CALGMKLAKNIQYF. Written as DNA, the CDR3 is TGTGCCCTCGGGATGAAATTAGCCAAAAACATTCAGTACTTC. The full variable domain, with the rest looked up from reference TRBV30 and TRBJ2-4, is SQTIHQWPATLVQPVGSPLSLECTVEGTSNPNLYWYRQAAGRGLQLLFYSVGIGQISSEVPQNLSASRPQDRQFILSSKKLLLSDSGFYLCALGMKLAKNIQYFGAGTRLSVL.

This clone was seen a few times. The chain is built from TRBV20-1 and TRBJ1-5; 7 bases are shared with TRBD1. The CDR3 has 10 amino acids. The V and J ends lost 8 bases and 7 bases, in that order; junction bases with no gene match: 2. The germline V gene has CDR1 DFQATT and CDR2 SNEGSKA (reference sequence). The DNA of the CDR3 is TGCAGTCCAGGGGGACAGCCCCAGCATTTT. This sequence encodes CSPGGQPQHF.

The chain is built from TRBV19 and TRBJ2-2; D may be TRBD1 (6 bases). Trimming took off 9 bases at V and 5 bases at J, with 16 bases between the two ends. The CDR3 consists of 14 residues. Per the germline V gene, CDR1 is LNHDA and CDR2 is SQIVND (reference sequence). As DNA, the CDR3 is TGTGCCAGCCGGTATGGGGGCGGGACCGGGGAGCTGTTTTTT. This encodes CASRYGGGTGELFF.

The genes are TRBV6-1 and TRBJ2-7, with D possibly matching TRBD2 (5 bases). Germline V lookup: CDR1 MNHNS, CDR2 SASEGT. This CDR3 comprises 12 residues. Trimming pared 9 bases from V and 2 bases from J, leaving 11 bases between. The CDR3, as DNA: TGTGCCAGTGCCCAAGCGGCCTACGAGCAGTACTTC. It specifies CASAQAAYEQYF.

The chain joins TRBV14 to TRBJ2-5; 12 nucleotides align to TRBD2. Trimming took 0 bases from V and 2 from J; bases not matched to a gene: 13. Germline CDR1 and CDR2: SGHDN and FVKESK. The CDR3 is made up of 20 amino acids. CDR3 loop: CASSQDRLAGVSGGQETQYF. The CDR3 nucleotides are TGTGCCAGCAGCCAAGATCGACTAGCGGGAGTTTCTGGGGGACAAGAGACCCAGTACTTC.

This chain joins TRBV10-3 and TRBJ2-1; possibly TRBD1 for D (5 bases). Germline assignment: CDR1 ENHRY and CDR2 SYGVKD. The CDR3 contains 12 residues. Trimming cost V 8 bases and J 6 bases, with 11 bases left between them. The CDR3, as DNA: TGTGCCATCGGTCTAAGGGGCAATGAGCAGTTCTTC. As protein: CAIGLRGNEQFF.

In this sample, this clone turned up once. The chain joins TRBV2 to TRBJ1-4; D possibly corresponds to TRBD1 (6 bases). V was shortened by 7 bases and J by 8 bases, with 17 bases between the two germline ends. CDR3 size: 14 residues. Germline CDR1 SNHLY, CDR2 FYNNEI. CDR3 DNA: TGTGCCAGCATCCTTGCCCGGGGGGCCGAAAAACTGTTTTTT. Its protein product is CASILARGAEKLFF.

The chain carries TRBV7-2 and TRBJ2-7; 10 nucleotides line up with TRBD2. V was clipped by 4 bases and J by 2 bases; unmatched bases: 5. CDR1 is SGHTA and CDR2 is FQGNSA in the germline V gene. This CDR3 has 15 amino acids. The CDR3 DNA follows: TGTGCCAGCAGCTCCCTAGCGGGAGTCCCCTACGAGCAGTACTTC. Its protein is CASSSLAGVPYEQYF.